Shown below are 16 T cell receptor beta chains from a single sample sequenced in a study of human T cells and chemical hapten exposure. The sample's time point: pre-sensitization, week 0. Described treatment: therapeutic diphenylcyclopropenone sensitization with weekly scalp DPC. One entry per CDR3 protein results from TCRdb running MiXCR on the RACE reads. In the table there are roughly 110,000 distinct CDR3 sequences, approximately 12% of which are singletons. This specimen consisted of whole blood, obtained in connection with sensitization to the hapten diphenylcyclopropenone (DPC). The receptors come from a woman aged 50 to 60 with alopecia areata. Some clones in this sample may be carry-over from other donors' samples.

The sample holds a few counts of this clonotype. The rearrangement uses TRBV4-3 and TRBJ2-7; no reliable D call. V lost 0 bases and J 1 base, leaving 10 bases between the germline ends. This CDR3 spans 15 amino acids. Germline CDR1 LGHNA, CDR2 YSLEER. The CDR3 DNA follows: TGCGCCAGCAGCCAAGATATGACCAGGTCCTACGAGCAGTACTTC. Encoded protein: CASSQDMTRSYEQYF.

The rearrangement links TRBV12-3 or TRBV12-4 to TRBJ1-4; D unclear. V lost 7 bases and J lost 6, with 15 bases in between. The CDR3 contains 14 residues. The CDR3 sequence is CASTLGKGDEKLFF. CDR3 DNA sequence: TGTGCCAGCACCCTCGGGAAAGGCGATGAAAAACTGTTTTTT.

This clonotype occurred a few times. The chain employs TRBV3-1 and TRBJ1-4, with D possibly matching TRBD1 (6 bases). This CDR3 comprises 17 residues. Germline values: CDR1 LGHDT, CDR2 YNNKEL (reference sequence). Trimming shortened V by 1 base and J by 4 bases, and 16 bases separated the two germline ends. The CDR3 is CASSQALDRLFNEKLFF. The CDR3 DNA reads TGTGCCAGCAGCCAAGCCCTCGACAGGCTGTTTAATGAAAAACTGTTTTTT.

This clonotype was seen a handful of times. The chain combines TRBV27 with TRBJ1-6, with D tentatively TRBD1 (5 bases). Germline V CDR1 and CDR2: MNHEY, SMNVEV (reference sequence). The CDR3 contains 17 residues. V was pared by 6 bases and J by 6 bases, with 21 bases between. This chain's CDR3 is CASRLFRTNLFNSPLHF. The DNA of the CDR3 is TGTGCCAGCAGACTCTTTAGGACAAACCTTTTTAATTCACCCCTCCACTTT.

This clonotype was recorded at least ten times. The chain has TRBV4-1 and TRBJ2-3; D possibly corresponds to TRBD2 (5 bases). The germline V gene has CDR1 MGHRA and CDR2 YSYEKL. Trimming removed 3 bases at V and 6 bases at J, with 22 bases between. The CDR3 covers 17 residues. In DNA form, the CDR3 reads TGCGCCAGCAGCCAGGCCCCGCTAGCCGGGATGAGTGATACGCAGTATTTT. Protein: CASSQAPLAGMSDTQYF.

This clonotype was recorded at least ten times. The chain carries TRBV7-9 and TRBJ2-1, with 9 nucleotides matching TRBD2. V was clipped by 1 base and J by 0 bases; unmatched bases: 7. The CDR3 has 18 amino acids. Germline CDR1 and CDR2: SEHNR and FQNEAQ (reference sequence). Here the CDR3 reads CASSLVAGASNSYNEQFF. CDR3 nucleotide sequence: TGTGCCAGCAGCTTAGTAGCGGGAGCCTCTAACTCCTACAATGAGCAGTTCTTC.

This rearrangement joins TRBV7-2 to TRBJ1-6; TRBD1 is a possible D gene (6 bases). CDR3 length equals 14 residues. V was trimmed by 6 bases and J by 9 bases, leaving 15 bases between them. The V gene's germline CDR1 is SGHTA and CDR2 FQGNSA. This chain's CDR3 is CASRPTGRGSPLHF. Written as DNA, the CDR3 is TGTGCCAGCAGACCGACAGGTAGAGGTTCACCCCTCCACTTT.

This clonotype showed up just a few times. The V gene is TRBV6-5, the J gene TRBJ2-7; TRBD2 might be the D (5 bases). Germline V gene lookup returns CDR1 MNHEY and CDR2 SVGAGI. V was trimmed by 8 bases and J by 3 bases, leaving 14 bases between them. There are 13 residues in the CDR3. The CDR3 loop is CASAPEVLYEQYF. CDR3 nucleotide sequence: TGTGCCAGCGCTCCGGAGGTTCTCTACGAGCAGTACTTC.

Many counts were recorded for this clonotype. This chain joins TRBV18 and TRBJ2-7; the D gene is possibly TRBD2 (7 bases). V was shortened by 2 bases and J by 2 bases, with 13 bases between the two germline ends. The CDR3 runs to 15 residues. Germline V CDR1 and CDR2: KGHSH, LQKENI. The CDR3 DNA follows: TGTGCCAGCTCACCAGCGGGGGCGGGCCCCTACGAGCAGTACTTC. Translating it yields CASSPAGAGPYEQYF.

This chain uses TRBV3-1 with TRBJ2-1; TRBD1 matches 8 bases. The trim removed 5 bases at V and 0 bases at J, leaving 3 bases unmatched. This CDR3 region has 15 residues. Germline assignment: CDR1 LGHDT and CDR2 YNNKEL (reference sequence). CDR3 sequence: CASSSGTGSYNEQFF. For the CDR3, the DNA is TGTGCCAGCAGCTCCGGGACAGGCTCCTACAATGAGCAGTTCTTC.

This clonotype was counted ten times or more. This chain links TRBV20-1 with TRBJ2-3; D is ambiguous. V lost 0 bases to trimming and J lost 5 bases, with 12 bases between them. This CDR3 is 14 amino acids long. The germline V gene encodes CDR1 DFQATT and CDR2 SNEGSKA (reference sequence). DNA of the CDR3: TGCAGTGCTAGAGATATCCTAGGCCGAGATACGCAGTATTTT. As protein: CSARDILGRDTQYF.

A few counts support this clonotype. The gene calls are TRBV12-3 or TRBV12-4 and TRBJ1-2, with a tentative D call TRBD1 (5 bases). The CDR3 is made up of 12 amino acids. Trimming removed 6 bases at V and 1 base at J, with 6 bases between. The CDR3 is CASSRVNYGYTF. In DNA form, the CDR3 reads TGTGCCAGCAGCAGGGTTAACTATGGCTACACCTTC.

The chain links TRBV29-1 to TRBJ2-3, with D possibly being TRBD2 (5 bases). Germline V gene sequence: CDR1 SQVTM, CDR2 ANQGSEA. The CDR3 extends over 14 amino acids. Trimming pared 0 bases from V and 5 bases from J, leaving 12 bases between. The CDR3 nucleotides are TGCAGCGTTGAAGATTCTAGTCGGGGAGATACGCAGTATTTT. It codes for CSVEDSSRGDTQYF.

The chain uses TRBV18 and TRBJ2-1; 8 nucleotides align to TRBD1. The CDR3 is 13 amino acids. Per germline, CDR1 KGHSH and CDR2 LQKENI. With V trimmed by 6 bases and J by 10 bases, 8 bases remained unmatched. CDR3 sequence reads: CASSPRQGSEQFF. The CDR3 DNA reads as TGTGCCAGCTCCCCGAGACAGGGGAGCGAGCAGTTCTTC.

The J gene is TRBJ2-1, the V gene TRBV28; 9 bases line up with TRBD1. This CDR3 is 15 amino acids long. The V and J ends lost 6 bases and 3 bases, in that order; junction bases with no gene match: 6. Germline V gene sequence: CDR1 MDHEN, CDR2 SYDVKM. The CDR3 DNA follows: TGTGCCAGCAGGACGACAGGGGGTAACTACAATGAGCAGTTCTTC. Its translation: CASRTTGGNYNEQFF. Looking up the rest from reference TRBV28 and TRBJ2-1 gives the full variable domain: DVKVTQSSRYLVKRTGEKVFLECVQDMDHENMFWYRQDPGLGLRLIYFSYDVKMKEKGDIPEGYSVSREKKERFSLILESASTNQTSMYLCASRTTGGNYNEQFFGPGTRLTVL.

This clonotype showed up just a few times. This rearrangement joins TRBV7-9 to TRBJ1-5; D unresolved. Germline V CDR1 and CDR2: SEHNR, FQNEAQ (reference sequence). CDR3 length: 13 amino acids. V was pared by 4 bases and J by 7 bases, with 11 bases between. CDR3 in DNA: TGTGCCAGCAGCTCCCCGGGAGGCCAGCCCCAGCATTTT. Protein sequence: CASSSPGGQPQHF.